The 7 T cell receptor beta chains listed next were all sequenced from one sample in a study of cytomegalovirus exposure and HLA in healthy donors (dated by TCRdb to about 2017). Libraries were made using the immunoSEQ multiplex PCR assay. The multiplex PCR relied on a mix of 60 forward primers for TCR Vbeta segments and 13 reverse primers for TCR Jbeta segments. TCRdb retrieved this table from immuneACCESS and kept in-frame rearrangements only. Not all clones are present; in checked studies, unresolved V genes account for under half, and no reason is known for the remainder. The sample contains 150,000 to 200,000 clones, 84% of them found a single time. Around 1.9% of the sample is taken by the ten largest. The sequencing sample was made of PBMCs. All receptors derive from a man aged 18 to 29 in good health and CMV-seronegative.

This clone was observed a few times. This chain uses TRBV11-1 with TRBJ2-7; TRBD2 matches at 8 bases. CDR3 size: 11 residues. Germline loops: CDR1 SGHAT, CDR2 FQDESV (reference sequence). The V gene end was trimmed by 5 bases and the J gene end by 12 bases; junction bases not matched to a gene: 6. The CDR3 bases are TGTGCCAGCAGCGCCCGGGGGGGCCTGTACTTC. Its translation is CASSARGGLYF.

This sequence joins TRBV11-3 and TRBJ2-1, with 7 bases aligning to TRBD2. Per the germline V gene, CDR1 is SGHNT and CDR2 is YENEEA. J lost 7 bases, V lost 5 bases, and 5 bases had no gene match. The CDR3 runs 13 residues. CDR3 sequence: CASSIWGGNEQFF. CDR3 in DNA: TGTGCCAGCAGCATATGGGGGGGGAATGAGCAGTTCTTC.

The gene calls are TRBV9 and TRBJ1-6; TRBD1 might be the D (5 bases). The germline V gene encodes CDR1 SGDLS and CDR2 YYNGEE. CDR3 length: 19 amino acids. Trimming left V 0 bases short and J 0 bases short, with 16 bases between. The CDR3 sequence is CASSVGVGANSSYNSPLHF. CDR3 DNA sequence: TGTGCCAGCAGCGTAGGGGTAGGGGCCAATAGCTCCTATAATTCACCCCTCCACTTT.

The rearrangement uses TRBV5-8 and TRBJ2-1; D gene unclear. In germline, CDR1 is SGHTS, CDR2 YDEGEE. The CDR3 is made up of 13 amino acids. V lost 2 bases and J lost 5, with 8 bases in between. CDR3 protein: CASSLAIHNEQFF. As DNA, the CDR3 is TGTGCCAGCAGCTTAGCGATCCACAATGAGCAGTTCTTC.

CDR3 coding DNA: TGCGCCAGCAGCCAAGGCCCCAGGGGGCCCGGCAATCAGCCCCAGCATTTT. Translating it yields CASSQGPRGPGNQPQHF. The V call is TRBV4-1, the J call TRBJ1-5, with 8 bases lining up with TRBD1. Trimming cost V 1 base and J 2 bases; bases outside gene matches: 7. This CDR3 contains 17 residues. Germline loops: CDR1 MGHRA, CDR2 YSYEKL.

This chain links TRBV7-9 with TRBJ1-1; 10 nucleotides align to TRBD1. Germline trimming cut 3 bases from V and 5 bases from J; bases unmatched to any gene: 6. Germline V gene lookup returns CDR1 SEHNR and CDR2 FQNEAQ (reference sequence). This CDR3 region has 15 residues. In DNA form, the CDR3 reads TGTGCCAGCAGCTTGACAGGGGGCAGGAGGACTGAAGCTTTCTTT. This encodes CASSLTGGRRTEAFF.

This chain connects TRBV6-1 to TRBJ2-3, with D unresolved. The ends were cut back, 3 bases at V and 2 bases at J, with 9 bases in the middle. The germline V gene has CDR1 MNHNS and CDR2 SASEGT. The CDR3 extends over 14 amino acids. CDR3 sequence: CASSDFSSTDTQYF. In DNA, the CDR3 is TGTGCCAGCAGTGATTTTTCTTCCACAGATACGCAGTATTTT.